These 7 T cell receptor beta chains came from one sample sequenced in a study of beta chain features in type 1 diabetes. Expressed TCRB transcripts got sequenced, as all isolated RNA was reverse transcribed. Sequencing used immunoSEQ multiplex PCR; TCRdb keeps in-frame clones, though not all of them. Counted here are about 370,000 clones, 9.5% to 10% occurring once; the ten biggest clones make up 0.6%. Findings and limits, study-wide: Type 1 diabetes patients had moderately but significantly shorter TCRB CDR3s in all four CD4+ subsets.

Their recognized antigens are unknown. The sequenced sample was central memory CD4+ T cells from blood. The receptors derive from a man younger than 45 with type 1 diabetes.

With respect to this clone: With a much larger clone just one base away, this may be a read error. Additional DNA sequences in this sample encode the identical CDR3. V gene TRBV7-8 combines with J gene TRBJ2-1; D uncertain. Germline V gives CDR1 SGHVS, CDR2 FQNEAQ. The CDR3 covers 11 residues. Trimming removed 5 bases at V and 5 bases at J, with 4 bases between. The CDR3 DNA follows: TGTGCCAGCAGCCTAAACAATGAGCAGTTCTTC. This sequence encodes CASSLNNEQFF.

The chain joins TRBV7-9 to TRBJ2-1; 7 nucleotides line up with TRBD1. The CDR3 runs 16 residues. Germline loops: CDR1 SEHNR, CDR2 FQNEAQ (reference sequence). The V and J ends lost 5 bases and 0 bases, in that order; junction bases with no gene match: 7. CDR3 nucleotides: TGTGCCAGCAGCCCGCTGACAGGGCGCTCCTACAATGAGCAGTTCTTC. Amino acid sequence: CASSPLTGRSYNEQFF.

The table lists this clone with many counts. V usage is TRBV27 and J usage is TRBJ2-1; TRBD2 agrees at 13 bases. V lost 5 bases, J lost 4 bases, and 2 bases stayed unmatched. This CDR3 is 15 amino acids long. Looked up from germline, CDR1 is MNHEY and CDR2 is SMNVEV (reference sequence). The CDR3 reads CASSTLAGGYNEQFF. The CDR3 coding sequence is TGTGCCAGCAGTACACTAGCGGGAGGGTACAATGAGCAGTTCTTC.

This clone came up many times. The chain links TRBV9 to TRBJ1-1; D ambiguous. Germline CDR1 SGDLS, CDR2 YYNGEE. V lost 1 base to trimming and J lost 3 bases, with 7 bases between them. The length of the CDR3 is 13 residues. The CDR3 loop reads CASSVPRDTEAFF. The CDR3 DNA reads TGTGCCAGCAGCGTACCCCGGGACACTGAAGCTTTCTTT.

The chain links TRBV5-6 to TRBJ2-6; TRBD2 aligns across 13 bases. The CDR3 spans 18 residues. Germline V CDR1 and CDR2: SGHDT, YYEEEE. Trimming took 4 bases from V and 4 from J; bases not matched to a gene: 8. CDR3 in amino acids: CASSPTSGRVFGANVLTF. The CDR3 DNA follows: TGTGCCAGCAGCCCAACTAGCGGGAGGGTCTTCGGGGCCAACGTCCTGACTTTC.

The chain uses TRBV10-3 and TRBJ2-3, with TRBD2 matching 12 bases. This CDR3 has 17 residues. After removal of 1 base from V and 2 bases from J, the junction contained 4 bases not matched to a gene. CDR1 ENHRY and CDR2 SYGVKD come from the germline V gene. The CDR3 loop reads CAISEFGTSGSTDTQYF. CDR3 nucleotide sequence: TGTGCCATCAGTGAGTTCGGGACTAGCGGGTCCACAGATACGCAGTATTTT.

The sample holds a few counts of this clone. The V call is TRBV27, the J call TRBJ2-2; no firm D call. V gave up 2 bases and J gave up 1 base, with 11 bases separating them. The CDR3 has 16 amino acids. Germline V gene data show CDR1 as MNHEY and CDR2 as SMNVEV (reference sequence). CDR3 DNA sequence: TGTGCCAGCAGTTTAAGCCCCTTTAGGAACACCGGGGAGCTGTTTTTT. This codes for CASSLSPFRNTGELFF.